Below, 27 T cell receptor beta chains from the same sample are listed, as sequenced in a study of blood T cell repertoires in COVID-19. This table comes from immunoSEQ multiplex PCR, and its TCRdb copy is limited to in-frame clones, with some not included. Here the sample spans fewer than 300,000 clones, roughly 90% being singletons. Sequenced: PBMCs or T cells enriched from blood (not recorded which). These receptors originate from a middle-aged woman with acute COVID-19.

The chain employs TRBV9 and TRBJ1-1; weak D call: TRBD1 (5 bases). This CDR3 contains 13 residues. Per the germline V gene, CDR1 is SGDLS and CDR2 is YYNGEE. Trimming cost V 3 bases and J 3 bases, with 9 bases left between them. This CDR3 is CASSAEGYTEAFF. The CDR3 nucleotides are TGTGCCAGCAGCGCGGAGGGGTACACTGAAGCTTTCTTT.

The chain has TRBV19 and TRBJ1-2; 10 bases are a match to TRBD1. The CDR3 spans 20 residues. Trimming cost V 1 base and J 0 bases; bases outside gene matches: 14. Germline CDR1 reads LNHDA; CDR2 reads SQIVND (reference sequence). This CDR3 reads CASSIAVGTGVSPANYGYTF. CDR3 nucleotide sequence: TGTGCCAGTAGTATAGCTGTAGGGACAGGGGTATCCCCCGCTAACTATGGCTACACCTTC.

This chain connects TRBV11-2 to TRBJ2-7; no definite D call. V gave up 5 bases and J gave up 7 bases, with 12 bases separating them. CDR3 length: 12 residues. Germline assignment: CDR1 SGHAT and CDR2 FQNNGV. CDR3 nucleotides: TGTGCCAGCAGCCCCCCCGCACGGGAGCAGTACTTC. Protein: CASSPPAREQYF.

The rearrangement uses TRBV7-3 and TRBJ2-3; a possible D gene is TRBD2 (5 bases). CDR3 length: 15 residues. V dropped 1 base and J dropped 1 base, with 9 bases sitting between them. The germline gives CDR1 SGHTA, CDR2 FQGTGA. CDR3: CASSLRGAGTDTQYF. The CDR3 bases are TGTGCCAGCAGCTTAAGGGGAGCGGGCACAGATACGCAGTATTTT.

This clone occurred once. The chain couples TRBV7-2 to TRBJ2-3, with D possibly being TRBD2 (5 bases). This CDR3 is built from 16 residues. Germline V gene lookup returns CDR1 SGHTA and CDR2 FQGNSA. The V and J ends lost 5 bases and 8 bases respectively, with 23 bases between them. The CDR3 nucleotides read TGTGCCAGCAGCGAAAAGAGAGAGGTCCTAGGAGGTACGCAGTATTTT. Its translation: CASSEKREVLGGTQYF. The full variable domain, rest sourced from reference TRBV7-2 and TRBJ2-3, is GAGVSQSPSNKVTEKGKDVELRCDPISGHTALYWYRQSLGQGLEFLIYFQGNSAPDKSGLPSDRFSAERTGGSVSTLTIQRTQQEDSAVYLCASSEKREVLGGTQYFGPGTRLTVL.

The chain carries TRBV28 and TRBJ2-7, with TRBD1 matching 10 bases. CDR3 length equals 15 residues. J lost 4 bases, V lost 5 bases, and 8 bases had no gene match. Germline assignment: CDR1 MDHEN and CDR2 SYDVKM. CDR3 nucleotides: TGTGCCAGCAGTGACGGGACAGGGGCCCCGTACGAGCAGTACTTC. Its translation is CASSDGTGAPYEQYF. Using reference TRBV28 and TRBJ2-7 for the parts outside the CDR3, the full variable domain is DVKVTQSSRYLVKRTGEKVFLECVQDMDHENMFWYRQDPGLGLRLIYFSYDVKMKEKGDIPEGYSVSREKKERFSLILESASTNQTSMYLCASSDGTGAPYEQYFGPGTRLTVT.

The chain joins TRBV15 to TRBJ2-5; D perhaps matches TRBD2 (5 bases). Trimming cost V 4 bases and J 7 bases, with 13 bases left between them. This CDR3 is 13 amino acids long. Germline CDR1 is LNHNV and CDR2 is YYDKDF (reference sequence). CDR3 in DNA: TGTGCCACCAGCAAGGAGGCCTTCGGGACCCAGTACTTC. It yields the protein CATSKEAFGTQYF. Using reference TRBV15 and TRBJ2-5 for the parts outside the CDR3, the full variable domain is DAMVIQNPRYQVTQFGKPVTLSCSQTLNHNVMYWYQQKSSQAPKLLFHYYDKDFNNEADTPDNFQSRRPNTSFCFLDIRSPGLGDTAMYLCATSKEAFGTQYFGPGTRLLVL.

The rearrangement joins TRBV2 to TRBJ1-5, with D possibly being TRBD1 (5 bases). Trimming pared 6 bases from V and 0 bases from J, leaving 6 bases between. CDR3 length: 13 amino acids. CDR1 is SNHLY, CDR2 FYNNEI, per germline. CDR3 nucleotides: TGTGCCAGCAGACAGGATAGCAATCAGCCCCAGCATTTT. Encoded protein: CASRQDSNQPQHF.

The CDR3 DNA reads as TGTGCCAGCAGCGACTGGGGGACAGGTAAACGGGGAGAAGCTTTCTTT. It yields the protein CASSDWGTGKRGEAFF. This sequence joins TRBV2 and TRBJ1-1, with 8 bases lining up with TRBD1. Germline CDR1 is SNHLY and CDR2 is FYNNEI. The length of the CDR3 is 16 residues. Trimming at V came to 6 bases and at J to 8 bases, leaving 17 bases not matched to a gene.

V and J are TRBV5-1 and TRBJ2-5; 9 positions match TRBD2. The V and J ends lost 2 bases and 3 bases, in that order; junction bases with no gene match: 5. Germline V gene data show CDR1 as SGHRS and CDR2 as YFSETQ. The CDR3 runs to 15 residues. CDR3 sequence: CASSLQRGDEETQYF. The CDR3 coding sequence is TGCGCCAGCAGCTTACAGCGGGGGGACGAAGAGACCCAGTACTTC.

The genes are TRBV30 and TRBJ1-5; a weak D match, TRBD1 (5 bases). V was clipped by 4 bases and J by 4 bases, with 14 bases between them. Germline values: CDR1 GTSNPN, CDR2 SVGIG (reference sequence). CDR3 size: 14 residues. This chain's CDR3 is CAWTAGGLNQPQHF. CDR3 nucleotides: TGTGCCTGGACCGCGGGGGGTCTAAATCAGCCCCAGCATTTT. Together with reference TRBV30 and TRBJ1-5, the CDR3 gives the full variable domain: SQTIHQWPATLVQPVGSPLSLECTVEGTSNPNLYWYRQAAGRGLQLLFYSVGIGQISSEVPQNLSASRPQDRQFILSSKKLLLSDSGFYLCAWTAGGLNQPQHFGDGTRLSIL.

This chain uses TRBV14 with TRBJ1-6, with D tentatively TRBD1 (5 bases). CDR1 is SGHDN and CDR2 is FVKESK in the germline V gene. This CDR3 contains 15 residues. The V end was cut by 4 bases, the J end by 10 bases, with 17 bases between. The DNA of the CDR3 is TGTGCCAGCAGCCCCCTGAGGGAGGGGAACTCACCCCTCCACTTT. It codes for CASSPLREGNSPLHF.

This clone was recorded once. The V call is TRBV18, the J call TRBJ1-3, with a tentative D call TRBD1 (5 bases). Germline CDR1 is KGHSH and CDR2 is LQKENI. V lost 3 bases and J lost 4, with 13 bases in between. There are 15 residues in the CDR3. The CDR3 reads CASSPVGGTGNTIYF. The CDR3 coding sequence is TGTGCCAGCTCACCCGTTGGCGGGACGGGAAACACCATATATTTT.

The chain links TRBV14 to TRBJ1-1; D not resolved. In germline, CDR1 is SGHDN, CDR2 FVKESK. Between the trimmed V and J ends, which lost 1 base and 1 base, there was a span of 7 bases. The CDR3 loop spans 14 amino acids. For the CDR3, the DNA is TGTGCCAGCAGCCAAGTTTTACAGAACACTGAAGCTTTCTTT. Its translation is CASSQVLQNTEAFF.

This sequence joins TRBV28 and TRBJ1-2, with TRBD1 matching over 7 bases. The trim removed 6 bases at V and 5 bases at J, leaving 9 bases unmatched. This CDR3 contains 14 residues. The germline V gene encodes CDR1 MDHEN and CDR2 SYDVKM. CDR3 residues: CASRDGTDLYGYTF. The CDR3 bases are TGTGCCAGCAGAGACGGGACAGACCTTTATGGCTACACCTTC.

This clone has more than one count but fewer than ten. The J gene is TRBJ2-7, the V gene TRBV6-1; TRBD1 matches 8 bases. Trimming removed 2 bases from V and 5 bases from J; junction bases left unmatched: 11. Germline V lookup: CDR1 MNHNS, CDR2 SASEGT. The CDR3 totals 16 residues. The CDR3 here is CASSERGTGGKNEQYF. As DNA, the CDR3 is TGTGCCAGCAGTGAAAGGGGAACAGGGGGTAAGAACGAGCAGTACTTC.

This clone was recorded once. The chain is built from TRBV5-6 and TRBJ2-1; 8 positions match TRBD1. Germline-derived CDR1 and CDR2 are SGHDT and YYEEEE. CDR3 size: 15 residues. V lost 9 bases, J lost 5 bases, and 13 bases stayed unmatched. The CDR3 sequence: CATKVETGVHNEQFF. Written as DNA, the CDR3 is TGTGCCACCAAAGTAGAGACAGGGGTACACAATGAGCAGTTCTTC.

This clone was seen once. The V and J genes are TRBV15 and TRBJ1-4; 8 nucleotides line up with TRBD1. The junction had 3 bases not matched to a gene; V was cut back by 6 bases and J by 3 bases. Germline lookup yields CDR1 LNHNV and CDR2 YYDKDF (reference sequence). The CDR3 totals 14 residues. CDR3 residues: CATRQGASNEKLFF. For the CDR3, the DNA is TGTGCCACCAGGCAGGGGGCCTCTAATGAAAAACTGTTTTTT.

The chain uses TRBV29-1 and TRBJ2-1; D not resolved. Deletions cut 5 bases from V and 0 bases from J, with 5 bases between. The germline gives CDR1 SQVTM, CDR2 ANQGSEA. This CDR3 region has 12 residues. This chain's CDR3 is CSVSRSYNEQFF. Written as DNA, the CDR3 is TGCAGCGTTTCTCGCTCCTACAATGAGCAGTTCTTC.

This clone appeared a single time. V usage is TRBV7-9 and J usage is TRBJ2-1; D is perhaps TRBD2 (5 bases). The CDR3 length is 11 residues. V dropped 6 bases and J dropped 6 bases, with 6 bases sitting between them. CDR1 and CDR2 (germline): SEHNR, FQNEAQ (reference sequence). The CDR3 is CASREGNEQFF. The CDR3 nucleotides are TGTGCCAGCAGAGAGGGCAATGAGCAGTTCTTC.

This clone appeared once. CDR3 sequence reads: CASRTRTGSNTEAFF. The CDR3 DNA reads as TGTGCCAGCAGAACTCGCACAGGGTCGAACACTGAAGCTTTCTTT. The chain couples TRBV11-2 to TRBJ1-1; possibly TRBD1 for D (6 bases). Trimming shortened V by 6 bases and J by 1 base, and 15 bases separated the two germline ends. This CDR3 is built from 15 residues. Germline values: CDR1 SGHAT, CDR2 FQNNGV. The full variable domain, rest sourced from reference TRBV11-2 and TRBJ1-1, is EAGVAQSPRYKIIEKRQSVAFWCNPISGHATLYWYQQILGQGPKLLIQFQNNGVVDDSQLPKDRFSAERLKGVDSTLKIQPAKLEDSAVYLCASRTRTGSNTEAFFGQGTRLTVV.

This chain uses TRBV5-5 with TRBJ1-5, with D hard to call. CDR3 length equals 15 residues. Trimming left V 2 bases short and J 3 bases short, with 12 bases between. Germline CDR1 and CDR2: SGHKS and YYEKEE (reference sequence). The CDR3 nucleotides read TGTGCCAGCAGCTTCGTATGGCAGAACAATCAGCCCCAGCATTTT. Encoded protein: CASSFVWQNNQPQHF.

V gene TRBV7-9 combines with J gene TRBJ2-7; 9 nucleotides agree with TRBD1. CDR1 and CDR2 from the germline V gene are SEHNR and FQNEAQ (reference sequence). The CDR3 is made up of 18 amino acids. The V segment lost 7 bases and the J segment 6 bases; nucleotides outside the gene matches: 22. The CDR3 DNA is TGTGCCAGCATTCCTTTGGTAAAACAGGGGGCAGGAGTAGGCGAGCAGTACTTC. Its protein product is CASIPLVKQGAGVGEQYF.

DNA of the CDR3: TGTGCCAGTAATGCACAAGGACAGGGGCCCATCATTGATGGCTACACCTTC. Its translation is CASNAQGQGPIIDGYTF. V gene TRBV19 combines with J gene TRBJ1-2; 9 bases match TRBD1. Germline loops: CDR1 LNHDA, CDR2 SQIVND (reference sequence). Trimming removed 7 bases from V and 6 bases from J; junction bases left unmatched: 18. The CDR3 consists of 17 residues.

This clone has a count of ten or more. The chain combines TRBV19 with TRBJ1-2, with a weak D call TRBD1 (6 bases). V was pared by 6 bases and J by 4 bases, with 12 bases between. CDR3 length equals 13 residues. Germline V CDR1 and CDR2: LNHDA, SQIVND (reference sequence). CDR3 loop: CASSPQGFYGYTF. The CDR3 coding sequence is TGTGCCAGTAGCCCACAGGGTTTCTATGGCTACACCTTC.

The chain employs TRBV6-6 and TRBJ1-4; D gene unclear. V was clipped by 8 bases and J by 2 bases, with 12 bases between them. Germline V gene sequence: CDR1 MNHNY, CDR2 SVGAGI (reference sequence). The CDR3 loop spans 14 amino acids. In DNA, the CDR3 is TGTGCCAGCCAGTTACAGCAGACTAATGAAAAACTGTTTTTT. Translated, it gives CASQLQQTNEKLFF.

The V gene is TRBV19, the J gene TRBJ2-3; 10 bases match TRBD2. Looked up from germline, CDR1 is LNHDA and CDR2 is SQIVND (reference sequence). The CDR3 is made up of 15 amino acids. Trimming removed 5 bases from V and 4 bases from J; junction bases left unmatched: 6. The CDR3 region has the DNA TGTGCCAGTAGTTTTAGCGGGGGGCGGGCAGATACGCAGTATTTT. Protein: CASSFSGGRADTQYF.